This T cell receptor beta chain was identified in a study of blood T cells in healthy people across ages. The second PCR ran roughly 7 to 12 cycles with a sample-barcoded 5' primer and J-beta primers. TCRdb redid the calling of the 5' RACE reads with MiXCR, one entry per CDR3 protein. The sample yields approximately 1.5 million distinct CDR3 sequences, approximately 43% seen once. This clonotype showed up just a few times. The CDR3 loop spans 12 amino acids. Source material: blood. The receptor was isolated from a woman aged 18-29 years in good health. This chain connects TRBV21-1 to TRBJ2-7. TRBV21-1 is annotated as a pseudogene. The CDR3 sequence is CASRQRHYEQYF. The CDR3 coding sequence is TGTGCCAGCAGGCAAAGACACTACGAGCAGTACTTC.